This passage covers 8 T cell receptor beta chains from one sample sequenced in a study of T cell clonality in common variable immunodeficiency. General study findings and limits: In common variable immunodeficiency, TCR beta chains reportedly carried fewer deletions and N-nucleotide insertions.

Produced via immunoSEQ multiplex PCR; TCRdb's table is partial and in-frame only. Sampling found around 32,000 clones, none seen once. No antigen is known for these receptors. Sequences were obtained from peripheral blood mononuclear cells. The receptors were sampled from a human donor with common variable immunodeficiency.

This clone has only a few counts. The CDR3 is cut off 3 residues early in the read; its end comes from the germline J gene. V gene TRBV7-9 combines with J gene TRBJ2-7, with D possibly called TRBD1 or TRBD2 (5 bases each). Trimming left V 5 bases short and J 3 bases short, with 17 bases between. The germline CDR1 and CDR2 sequences are SEHNR and FQNEAQ (reference sequence). This CDR3 has 15 amino acids. CDR3 residues: CASSPGPPGSYEQYF. The sequenced CDR3 bases are TGTGCCAGCAGCCCCGGTCCGCCAGGGAGCTACGAG.

This clone was counted a few times. The CDR3 is cut off 3 residues early in the read; its end comes from the germline J gene. The chain links TRBV20-1 to TRBJ1-1; possible D gene TRBD1, 6 bases. Trimming took 1 base from V and 1 from J, leaving 10 bases between them. Germline V gene data show CDR1 as DFQATT and CDR2 as SNEGSKA (reference sequence). The CDR3 is made up of 14 amino acids. The CDR3 region is CSARVIQGNTEAFF. The CDR3 bases that were read are TGCAGTGCTAGAGTAATACAGGGGAACACTGAA.

In the case of this clone: The sequenced fragment ends 3 residues before the CDR3 boundary, so the rest is inferred from the germline J gene. The chain recombines TRBV30 with TRBJ1-1; D is ambiguous. The germline V and J ends were trimmed by 4 bases and 6 bases, with 15 bases remaining between them. Germline CDR1 is GTSNPN and CDR2 is SVGIG (reference sequence). There are 13 residues in the CDR3. The covered CDR3 bases are TGTGCCTGGATGGGTAAGGCGGGTCCTGAA. Encoded protein: CAWMGKAGPE. The CDR3 in its entirety is CAWMGKAGPEAFF. Together with reference TRBV30 and TRBJ1-1, the CDR3 gives the full variable domain: SQTIHQWPATLVQPVGSPLSLECTVEGTSNPNLYWYRQAAGRGLQLLFYSVGIGQISSEVPQNLSASRPQDRQFILSSKKLLLSDSGFYLCAWMGKAGPEAFFGQGTRLTVV.

About this clone: The read is 3 residues too short to cover the CDR3 end, so that end is filled in from the germline J gene. The V call is TRBV6-2 or TRBV6-3, the J call TRBJ1-1; 10 nucleotides align to TRBD1. The trim removed 8 bases at V and 1 base at J, leaving 7 bases unmatched. The CDR3 totals 15 residues. Germline V CDR1 and CDR2: MNHEY, SVGEGT. CDR3 loop: CASYPWTGGNTEAFF. Partial CDR3 DNA: TGTGCCAGCTATCCTTGGACAGGGGGGAACACTGAA.

The sample holds a few counts of this clone. Read coverage stops 3 residues before the CDR3 terminus; the germline J gene supplies the remainder. J is TRBJ2-2 and V is TRBV11-2; unclear D gene. Trimming removed 5 bases at V and 9 bases at J, with 7 bases between. Germline loops: CDR1 SGHAT, CDR2 FQNNGV. The CDR3 totals 11 residues. CDR3 sequence reads: CASSPQWELFF. The CDR3 DNA, read in part, is TGTGCCAGCAGCCCACAGTGGGAG.

Details on this clone: From the germline J gene comes the end of the CDR3, since the read stops 3 residues before it. This rearrangement joins TRBV11-3 to TRBJ1-2; D perhaps matches TRBD1 (5 bases). The CDR3 has 14 amino acids. V lost 1 base to trimming and J lost 1 base, with 7 bases between them. The V gene's germline CDR1 is SGHNT and CDR2 YENEEA. This chain's CDR3 is CASSLGTFNYGYTF. CDR3 bases read: TGTGCCAGCAGCTTAGGGACATTTAACTATGGC.

At least ten counts were recorded for this clone. Partial CDR3 DNA: TGTGCCAGCAGCGTACCGGGACACAGGTCCTACGAG. Amino acid sequence: CASSVPGHRSYE. The full-length CDR3 reads as CASSVPGHRSYEQYF. This sequence joins TRBV7-2 and TRBJ2-7, with a tentative D call TRBD1 (6 bases). The CDR3 end lies 3 residues beyond the end of the read and is filled in from the germline J gene. V was trimmed by 5 bases and J by 1 base, leaving 15 bases between them. CDR3 length equals 15 residues. Germline V gene lookup returns CDR1 SGHTA and CDR2 FQGNSA. Supplemented by reference TRBV7-2 and TRBJ2-7, the full variable domain reads GAGVSQSPSNKVTEKGKDVELRCDPISGHTALYWYRQSLGQGLEFLIYFQGNSAPDKSGLPSDRFSAERTGGSVSTLTIQRTQQEDSAVYLCASSVPGHRSYEQYFGPGTRLTVT.

Points on this clone: The CDR3 end falls 3 residues outside the read, so it is completed with the germline J gene. The rearrangement uses TRBV30 and TRBJ1-2, with TRBD1 matching over 11 bases. J was trimmed by 5 bases and V by 1 base; bases with no gene match: 6. The CDR3 extends over 15 amino acids. The V gene's germline CDR1 is GTSNPN and CDR2 SVGIG (reference sequence). The DNA read from the CDR3 is TGTGCCTGGAGTGGTTCTGGGACAGGGGGATATGGC. Amino acids: CAWSGSGTGGYG. The full CDR3 reads CAWSGSGTGGYGYTF.